Presented here are 11 T cell receptor beta chains from one specimen sequenced in a study of blood T cell repertoires in COVID-19. Repertoires were generated with immunoSEQ multiplex PCR, while TCRdb's copy carries only in-frame clones and drops some. The sample yields about 190,000 clones, roughly 81% seen once. The source material was peripheral blood. These receptors all stem from a woman aged 65 to 85 with active or convalescent COVID-19.

This clone has only a few counts. The genes are TRBV27 and TRBJ2-2, with 9 bases identical to TRBD2. With V trimmed by 4 bases and J by 6 bases, 9 bases remained unmatched. CDR1 is MNHEY and CDR2 is SMNVEV in the germline V gene (reference sequence). This CDR3 has 16 amino acids. In nucleotides, the CDR3 is TGTGCCAGCAGTTATTCTCCGGGACTAGCACCCGGGGAGCTGTTTTTT. The encoded protein is CASSYSPGLAPGELFF.

The chain links TRBV2 to TRBJ2-2; D is perhaps TRBD2 (6 bases). With 3 bases removed from V and 9 bases from J, the gap between germline ends came to 17 bases. The CDR3 is 15 amino acids. Germline V gene lookup returns CDR1 SNHLY and CDR2 FYNNEI. The CDR3 nucleotides read TGTGCCAGCAGTGATTTGTCGGGTGGCGGGAGGGAGCTGTTTTTT. Translation gives CASSDLSGGGRELFF.

The chain employs TRBV15 and TRBJ2-1; 8 positions agree with TRBD1. The CDR3 sequence is 16 residues long. The junction had 8 bases not matched to a gene; V was cut back by 2 bases and J by 5 bases. Looked up from germline, CDR1 is LNHNV and CDR2 is YYDKDF (reference sequence). CDR3 loop: CATSRSGGQGDNEQFF. The CDR3 region has the DNA TGTGCCACCAGCAGATCAGGGGGCCAGGGTGACAATGAGCAGTTCTTC.

This clone turned up a few times. V is TRBV27 and J is TRBJ1-5; D is possibly TRBD1 (5 bases). CDR1 is MNHEY, CDR2 SMNVEV, per germline (reference sequence). There are 17 residues in the CDR3. V was clipped by 4 bases and J by 1 base, with 17 bases between them. The CDR3 bases are TGTGCCAGCAGTTGGGTTGGCGGGGGGGACAGCAATCAGCCCCAGCATTTT. Its translation: CASSWVGGGDSNQPQHF.

V gene TRBV7-9 combines with J gene TRBJ2-3; D possibly corresponds to TRBD2 (6 bases). Trimming took off 1 base at V and 6 bases at J, with 14 bases between the two ends. There are 15 residues in the CDR3. CDR1 and CDR2 (germline): SEHNR, FQNEAQ (reference sequence). CDR3 amino acids: CASSLGGARLDTQYF. CDR3 coding DNA: TGTGCCAGCAGCTTAGGCGGGGCGCGCTTGGATACGCAGTATTTT.

The chain combines TRBV19 with TRBJ2-1; 9 positions match TRBD1. This CDR3 has 14 residues. The germline CDR1 and CDR2 sequences are LNHDA and SQIVND (reference sequence). V was clipped by 5 bases and J by 7 bases; unmatched bases: 6. CDR3 amino acids: CASSPGQGRNEQFF. CDR3 DNA: TGTGCCAGTAGTCCGGGACAGGGCAGGAATGAGCAGTTCTTC.

The chain couples TRBV19 to TRBJ2-7; TRBD1 might be the D (6 bases). CDR1 is LNHDA, CDR2 SQIVND, per germline (reference sequence). This CDR3 is built from 14 residues. Trimming pared 6 bases from V and 1 base from J, leaving 13 bases between. CDR3 sequence reads: CASRATGTSYEQYF. The CDR3 nucleotides read TGTGCCAGTAGGGCCACAGGGACATCCTACGAGCAGTACTTC. Full variable domain (missing parts from reference TRBV19 and TRBJ2-7): DGGITQSPKYLFRKEGQNVTLSCEQNLNHDAMYWYRQDPGQGLRLIYYSQIVNDFQKGDIAEGYSVSREKKESFPLTVTSAQKNPTAFYLCASRATGTSYEQYFGPGTRLTVT.

The chain uses TRBV11-2 and TRBJ1-4; D may be TRBD1 (5 bases). Trimming shortened V by 7 bases and J by 4 bases, and 19 bases separated the two germline ends. The germline V gene has CDR1 SGHAT and CDR2 FQNNGV. The CDR3 is 16 amino acids. CDR3 loop: CASTAYSGASNEKLFF. The CDR3 region has the DNA TGTGCCAGCACGGCTTACAGTGGGGCTAGTAATGAAAAACTGTTTTTT.

The rearrangement links TRBV3-1 (or the pseudogene TRBV3-2) to TRBJ2-7; 8 nucleotides agree with TRBD2. This CDR3 is 13 amino acids long. The germline V gene encodes CDR1 LGHDT and CDR2 YNNKEL (reference sequence). The ends lost 5 bases at V and 7 bases at J; junction bases unmatched: 7. The CDR3 DNA follows: TGTGCCAGCAGCGGAGCCCGGGGGGGGGAGCAGTACTTC. Its translation is CASSGARGGEQYF.

The chain couples TRBV9 to TRBJ2-5, with 8 bases that match TRBD1. This CDR3 spans 14 amino acids. V shed 6 bases and J 5 bases; nucleotides not matched to a gene: 9. Germline V gene sequence: CDR1 SGDLS, CDR2 YYNGEE. For the CDR3, the DNA is TGTGCCAGCAACCTGGACAGGGTAGAGGAGACCCAGTACTTC. Amino acid sequence: CASNLDRVEETQYF.

The CDR3 nucleotides read TGCGCCAGCAGCTTGGACACGTCCGGGGAGCTGTTTTTT. It is translated as CASSLDTSGELFF. This sequence joins TRBV5-1 and TRBJ2-2, with D unresolved. Germline-derived CDR1 and CDR2 are SGHRS and YFSETQ. The CDR3 has 13 amino acids. V was pared by 0 bases and J by 6 bases, with 6 bases between.